This entry lists 15 T cell receptor beta chains sequenced from one sample in a study of T-cell reconstitution after alpha-beta-depleted transplantation in children. Preparation of the TCRbeta library used unique molecular identifiers. TCRdb itself ran the PCR reads through MiXCR, one entry per CDR3 protein. The sample yields some 600,000 distinct CDR3 sequences, approximately 13% seen once. Material: PBMCs, mostly from graft donor cells, obtained 360 days after TCRalphabeta/CD19-depleted stem cell transplant. The receptors derive from a male patient younger than 18 who had a stem cell transplant for acute myeloid leukemia, so the T cells may come from the graft donor.

As concerns this clonotype: Likely a read error: the CDR3 ends without its conserved phenylalanine or tryptophan. This chain joins TRBV29-1 and TRBJ2-5; D not certain. The CDR3 consists of 11 residues. Germline CDR1 reads SQVTM; CDR2 reads ANQGSEA. The V end was cut by 4 bases, the J end by 5 bases, with 8 bases between. CDR3 nucleotide sequence: TGCAGCGTTGGCAGTGGGGAGACCCAGTACTCC. Translated, it gives CSVGSGETQYS.

This chain connects TRBV14 to TRBJ2-1; D ambiguous. The CDR3 has 13 amino acids. Trimming pared 2 bases from V and 8 bases from J, leaving 10 bases between. The germline V gene encodes CDR1 SGHDN and CDR2 FVKESK. The CDR3: CASSQTSVHEQFF. The CDR3, as DNA: TGTGCCAGCAGCCAAACAAGTGTCCATGAGCAGTTCTTC.

This clonotype was observed at least ten times. The chain has TRBV12-3 or TRBV12-4 and TRBJ2-7; D is undetermined. V lost 3 bases, J lost 10 bases, and 10 bases lay in between. The CDR3 contains 11 residues. The CDR3 here is CASSFSLPQYF. The CDR3 DNA sequence: TGTGCCAGCAGTTTTAGTCTGCCCCAGTACTTC.

This clonotype was found many times. The gene calls are TRBV27 and TRBJ2-6, with 7 nucleotides matching TRBD1. Per the germline V gene, CDR1 is MNHEY and CDR2 is SMNVEV (reference sequence). Trimming cost V 1 base and J 3 bases; bases outside gene matches: 15. The CDR3 runs to 20 residues. The CDR3 nucleotides read TGTGCCAGCAGTTTATTAGCAGGGGGAGTGGGGAGTAGTGGGGCCAACGTCCTGACTTTC. Its protein is CASSLLAGGVGSSGANVLTF.

This clonotype appeared a few times. V is TRBV28 and J is TRBJ1-5; D is uncertain. Germline V lookup: CDR1 MDHEN, CDR2 SYDVKM. Trimming removed 3 bases at V and 5 bases at J, with 14 bases between. This CDR3 is built from 15 residues. The DNA for the CDR3 is TGTGCCAGCAGTTTTATCGAGTCAGAATATCAGCCCCAGCATTTT. Its protein product is CASSFIESEYQPQHF. Combining the CDR3 with reference TRBV28 and TRBJ1-5 gives the whole variable domain DVKVTQSSRYLVKRTGEKVFLECVQDMDHENMFWYRQDPGLGLRLIYFSYDVKMKEKGDIPEGYSVSREKKERFSLILESASTNQTSMYLCASSFIESEYQPQHFGDGTRLSIL.

This clonotype was picked up a small number of times. This chain uses TRBV20-1 with TRBJ2-7; TRBD1 is a possible D gene (6 bases). V shed 3 bases and J shed 3 bases, with 15 bases lying between them. From germline, CDR1 is DFQATT and CDR2 SNEGSKA (reference sequence). CDR3 size: 14 residues. The CDR3 loop is CSARVPGTLYEQYF. In nucleotides, the CDR3 is TGCAGTGCTAGGGTGCCAGGGACACTCTACGAGCAGTACTTC.

There are a few counts of this clonotype. The chain carries TRBV7-9 and TRBJ2-7, with a possible D match to TRBD2 (6 bases). Germline lookup yields CDR1 SEHNR and CDR2 FQNEAQ (reference sequence). V was cut by 3 bases and J by 2 bases, with 17 bases left in between. The CDR3 runs to 16 residues. The CDR3 coding sequence is TGTGCCAGCAGCTTCCCAGGGTCGGGAGTGACCTACGAGCAGTACTTC. Translating it yields CASSFPGSGVTYEQYF.

The rearrangement links TRBV7-9 to TRBJ2-3; possible D gene TRBD2, 5 bases. Germline CDR1 and CDR2: SEHNR and FQNEAQ (reference sequence). The CDR3 sequence is 13 residues long. V was clipped by 5 bases and J by 6 bases, with 12 bases between them. CDR3 loop: CASSADPGDTQYF. CDR3 bases: TGTGCCAGCAGCGCCGACCCGGGGGATACGCAGTATTTT.

CDR3: CSALTSGSRETQYF. CDR3 DNA sequence: TGCAGTGCCCTTACTAGCGGGAGTCGGGAGACCCAGTACTTC. The genes are TRBV20-1 and TRBJ2-5, with TRBD2 matching over 11 bases. V gave up 6 bases and J gave up 5 bases; unmatched junction bases: 8. The length of the CDR3 is 14 residues. The germline V gene has CDR1 DFQATT and CDR2 SNEGSKA (reference sequence).

V and J are TRBV20-1 and TRBJ2-7; possible D gene TRBD2, 6 bases. This CDR3 is built from 13 residues. V lost 4 bases and J 12 bases, leaving 22 bases between the germline ends. Looked up from germline, CDR1 is DFQATT and CDR2 is SNEGSKA (reference sequence). CDR3 in amino acids: CSATPGLAAQRYF. The DNA of the CDR3 is TGCAGTGCTACCCCGGGACTGGCCGCCCAGCGGTACTTC.

In this sample, this clonotype turned up a few times. The rearrangement joins TRBV5-1 to TRBJ1-2; 8 bases match TRBD1. V lost 4 bases to trimming and J lost 0 bases; unmatched junction nucleotides: 11. In germline, CDR1 is SGHRS, CDR2 YFSETQ. This CDR3 has 17 residues. The CDR3 DNA sequence: TGCGCCAGCAGCCAGGACAGGGCCTTAACTCCTAACTATGGCTACACCTTC. Protein product: CASSQDRALTPNYGYTF. The whole variable domain, remainder taken from reference TRBV5-1 and TRBJ1-2, is KAGVTQTPRYLIKTRGQQVTLSCSPISGHRSVSWYQQTPGQGLQFLFEYFSETQRNKGNFPGRFSGRQFSNSRSEMNVSTLELGDSALYLCASSQDRALTPNYGYTFGSGTRLTVV.

This clonotype showed up many times. The gene calls are TRBV15 and TRBJ2-5; D possibly corresponds to TRBD1 (5 bases). The V and J ends lost 7 bases and 2 bases respectively, with 8 bases between them. The CDR3 loop spans 12 amino acids. The germline V gene has CDR1 LNHNV and CDR2 YYDKDF (reference sequence). The DNA of the CDR3 is TGTGCCACCAAGAAGGGGCAAGAGACCCAGTACTTC. It is translated as CATKKGQETQYF.

The J gene is TRBJ1-1, the V gene TRBV4-2, with a weak D call TRBD1 (5 bases). Trimming removed 0 bases at V and 1 base at J, with 15 bases between. This CDR3 comprises 17 residues. Germline V gene data show CDR1 as LGHNA and CDR2 as YNFKEQ. The CDR3 DNA follows: TGTGCCAGCAGCCAAGAGCGGAGGGCCAGGGCGAACACTGAAGCTTTCTTT. Its translation: CASSQERRARANTEAFF.

This clonotype was recorded many times. The chain employs TRBV7-3 and TRBJ2-3, with D unclear. The CDR3 contains 14 residues. The V end lost 2 bases, the J end lost 6 bases, and 12 bases lay between the germline ends. Germline V gene sequence: CDR1 SGHTA, CDR2 FQGTGA. The CDR3 DNA reads as TGTGCCAGCAGCTTATTGGGGTATCGGGATACGCAGTATTTT. Residues: CASSLLGYRDTQYF. Supplemented by reference TRBV7-3 and TRBJ2-3, the full variable domain reads GAGVSQTPSNKVTEKGKYVELRCDPISGHTALYWYRQSLGQGPEFLIYFQGTGAADDSGLPNDRFFAVRPEGSVSTLKIQRTERGDSAVYLCASSLLGYRDTQYFGPGTRLTVL.

This clonotype has more than one count but fewer than ten. The chain combines TRBV11-3 with TRBJ2-1; maybe TRBD2 (6 bases). CDR1 is SGHNT, CDR2 YENEEA, per germline. This CDR3 comprises 20 residues. V was clipped by 4 bases and J by 5 bases, with 30 bases between them. The CDR3 nucleotides are TGTGCCAGCAGCTGGGGCCAAGGGGCCCGATTTCGGAGGGAGAACAATGAGCAGTTCTTC. Protein: CASSWGQGARFRRENNEQFF. The entire variable domain, with the rest obtained from reference TRBV11-3 and TRBJ2-1, is as follows: EAGVVQSPRYKIIEKKQPVAFWCNPISGHNTLYWYLQNLGQGPELLIRYENEEAVDDSQLPKDRFSAERLKGVDSTLKIQPAELGDSAVYLCASSWGQGARFRRENNEQFFGPGTRLTVL.